This T cell receptor beta chain was identified in a study of OX40 agonist ivuxolimab in advanced cancers. Study as a whole: The patients received agonistic anti-OX40 (CD134) antibody ivuxolimab. The study, taken as a whole, reports: Also present in some nonresponders was a low level of normalized T-cell clonal expansion.

The data were produced by immunoSEQ multiplex PCR, yet TCRdb's version contains in-frame clones alone and is incomplete. The sample shows about 32,000 clones, about four fifths of them seen only once. Trimming removed 0 bases at V and 3 bases at J, with 13 bases between. This CDR3 has 15 amino acids. Germline assignment: CDR1 SGDLS and CDR2 YYNGEE. Patients with a history of autoimmune disease or on systemic immunosuppression were excluded. Blood specimens came from baseline, cycle 4 day 1, and cycle 7 day 1. Worth noting for this clone: Its antigen is unidentified.

The clonotype comes from an adult with an advanced solid tumor such as melanoma, head and neck, liver or kidney cancer. This sample comprised CD4+ or CD8+ T cells sorted from blood, obtained in a trial of the OX40 agonist ivuxolimab. The V gene is TRBV9, the J gene TRBJ2-7, with D uncertain. The CDR3 DNA reads TGTGCCAGCAGCGTAGGTGTAGGGCAGGACTACGAGCAGTACTTC. Amino acid sequence: CASSVGVGQDYEQYF.